The clone carrying this T cell receptor beta chain was counted a single time. This specimen belongs to a study of control samples from healthy donors and cancer patients. This table comes from immunoSEQ multiplex PCR, and its TCRdb copy is limited to in-frame clones, with some not included. The data show about 100,000 clones, roughly 89% seen once. V was trimmed by 5 bases and J by 5 bases, leaving 10 bases between them. CDR3 length: 13 amino acids. Per the germline V gene, CDR1 is LNHDA and CDR2 is SQIVND (reference sequence). This TCR was recovered from a man under 40 in good health. The chain couples TRBV19 to TRBJ2-1; perhaps TRBD1 as D (5 bases). What was sequenced was blood. CDR3 nucleotide sequence: TGTGCCAGTAGTTCGCGCAGGGACAATGAGCAGTTCTTC. Translated: CASSSRRDNEQFF. The full variable domain, rest sourced from reference TRBV19 and TRBJ2-1, is DGGITQSPKYLFRKEGQNVTLSCEQNLNHDAMYWYRQDPGQGLRLIYYSQIVNDFQKGDIAEGYSVSREKKESFPLTVTSAQKNPTAFYLCASSSRRDNEQFFGPGTRLTVL.